The 11 T cell receptor beta chains below were found in one sample sequenced in a study of ipilimumab plus nivolumab after autologous stem cell transplantation. Produced via immunoSEQ multiplex PCR; TCRdb's table is partial and in-frame only. In the table there are 84,000 or so clones, 83% of which are singletons. The material sequenced was PBMCs, taken in a trial of ipilimumab plus nivolumab as post-transplant consolidation. Source of these receptors: a male donor with diffuse large B-cell lymphoma.

The rearrangement joins TRBV5-4 to TRBJ2-5; 7 bases match TRBD1. Germline V lookup: CDR1 SGHNT, CDR2 YYREEE (reference sequence). The CDR3 has 15 residues. The junction had 6 bases not matched to a gene; V was cut back by 0 bases and J by 4 bases. The CDR3 region has the DNA TGTGCCAGCAGCTTGGGTGGGACAGCCCGAGAGACCCAGTACTTC. This codes for CASSLGGTARETQYF.

The genes are TRBV7-2 and TRBJ2-3; maybe TRBD2 (7 bases). With 3 bases removed from V and 11 bases from J, the gap between germline ends came to 12 bases. This CDR3 has 12 amino acids. Per germline, CDR1 SGHTA and CDR2 FQGNSA. The CDR3 protein is CASSLWGGEQYF. The CDR3 DNA reads as TGTGCCAGCAGCTTGTGGGGGGGCGAGCAGTATTTT.

The chain joins TRBV15 to TRBJ2-1; 9 positions match TRBD2. The germline CDR1 and CDR2 sequences are LNHNV and YYDKDF (reference sequence). Unmatched junction bases numbered 12, after V lost 5 bases and J lost 7 bases. CDR3 length: 16 residues. CDR3 loop: CATSRGPGLAANEQFF. CDR3 in DNA: TGTGCCACCAGCCGGGGTCCGGGACTAGCAGCGAATGAGCAGTTCTTC.

The table lists this clone with a few counts. J is TRBJ1-1 and V is TRBV11-3; D is ambiguous. The V gene's germline CDR1 is SGHNT and CDR2 YENEEA. This CDR3 comprises 13 residues. Between the trimmed V and J ends, which lost 4 bases and 3 bases, there was a span of 9 bases. The CDR3 loop is CASSWKWDTEAFF. Here the CDR3 DNA reads TGTGCCAGCAGCTGGAAGTGGGACACTGAAGCTTTCTTT. Based on the CDR3 plus reference TRBV11-3 and TRBJ1-1, the full variable domain is EAGVVQSPRYKIIEKKQPVAFWCNPISGHNTLYWYLQNLGQGPELLIRYENEEAVDDSQLPKDRFSAERLKGVDSTLKIQPAELGDSAVYLCASSWKWDTEAFFGQGTRLTVV.

The CDR3 here is CASRPRGGLSTDTQYF. In DNA form, the CDR3 reads TGTGCCTCACGCCCCCGTGGGGGACTTAGCACAGATACGCAGTATTTT. This chain joins TRBV2 and TRBJ2-3; TRBD2 is a possible D gene (6 bases). The germline V gene has CDR1 SNHLY and CDR2 FYNNEI. CDR3 length: 16 amino acids. V gave up 11 bases and J gave up 0 bases, with 21 bases separating them.

The genes are TRBV11-2 and TRBJ1-3; D unclear. Germline lookup yields CDR1 SGHAT and CDR2 FQNNGV. The CDR3 runs 13 residues. V lost 0 bases, J lost 4 bases, and 4 bases lay in between. In DNA form, the CDR3 reads TGTGCCAGCAGCTTAGACAACGGAAACACCATATATTTT. Amino acids: CASSLDNGNTIYF. Combining the CDR3 with reference TRBV11-2 and TRBJ1-3 gives the whole variable domain EAGVAQSPRYKIIEKRQSVAFWCNPISGHATLYWYQQILGQGPKLLIQFQNNGVVDDSQLPKDRFSAERLKGVDSTLKIQPAKLEDSAVYLCASSLDNGNTIYFGEGSWLTVV.

Only a few counts were recorded for this clone. This chain connects TRBV5-3 to TRBJ1-1, with no clear D. TRBV5-3 is designated an ORF whose function remains uncertain. The CDR3 length is 11 residues. The V gene lost 1 base and the J gene lost 5 bases, with 3 bases spanning the gap. Here the CDR3 DNA reads TGTGCCAGAAGCTTGTTTACTGAAGCTTTCTTT. It yields the protein CARSLFTEAFF.

CDR3 in DNA: TGTGCCAGCAGCCAAGGCAGGGCCTATGGCTACACCTTC. Translating it yields CASSQGRAYGYTF. This sequence joins TRBV14 and TRBJ1-2, with D possibly being TRBD1 (5 bases). CDR1 is SGHDN, CDR2 FVKESK, per germline. Trimming stripped 1 base from V and 4 bases from J, with 7 bases between. There are 13 residues in the CDR3.

This clone showed up just once. The chain has TRBV7-3 and TRBJ2-1, with 9 positions matching TRBD1. The CDR3 is 15 amino acids. The V gene's germline CDR1 is SGHTA and CDR2 FQGTGA. Trimming removed 1 base from V and 8 bases from J; junction bases left unmatched: 6. The CDR3 reads CASSLKQGALDEQFF. CDR3 bases: TGTGCCAGCAGCTTAAAACAGGGGGCTTTAGATGAGCAGTTCTTC.

This clone was counted at least ten times. The chain has TRBV18 and TRBJ2-2; D is uncertain. The CDR3 sequence is 14 residues long. Germline-derived CDR1 and CDR2 are KGHSH and LQKENI. With 2 bases removed from V and 4 bases from J, the gap between germline ends came to 8 bases. CDR3 residues: CASSPLASTGELFF. In nucleotides, the CDR3 is TGTGCCAGCTCACCATTAGCTTCCACCGGGGAGCTGTTTTTT. The whole variable domain, remainder taken from reference TRBV18 and TRBJ2-2, is NAGVMQNPRHLVRRRGQEARLRCSPMKGHSHVYWYRQLPEEGLKFMVYLQKENIIDESGMPKERFSAEFPKEGPSILRIQQVVRGDSAAYFCASSPLASTGELFFGEGSRLTVL.

The V call is TRBV6-5, the J call TRBJ2-3; 9 nucleotides align to TRBD2. The V gene end was trimmed by 3 bases and the J gene end by 3 bases; junction bases not matched to a gene: 1. Germline-derived CDR1 and CDR2 are MNHEY and SVGAGI. The CDR3 contains 14 residues. The CDR3 DNA reads as TGTGCCAGCAGTTATCTAGCGGGGACAGATACGCAGTATTTT. Translating gives CASSYLAGTDTQYF.